A selection of T cell receptor beta chains follows, all from one sample in a study of PD-1 blockade in classical Hodgkin lymphoma. The table came from immunoSEQ multiplex PCR; TCRdb's copy has only in-frame clones and leaves some out. The sample includes 25,000 to 40,000 clones, approximately 80% seen only once; the top ten take around a third. The sequences come from peripheral blood mononuclear cells (PBMCs), collected at baseline. Every receptor here comes from a human donor with classical Hodgkin lymphoma. The conserved cysteine and the conserved F or W are not part of the CDR3 here.

CDR3 protein,V gene
ASRGDRSTDTQY,TRBV10-1
ASSLTITHNSPLH,TRBV6-5
ASRDRDQPQH,TRBV6-5
ASSVDRGQEPQY,TRBV7-9
ASSDGEQGADTQY,TRBV6-4
ASSGLLGTEAF,TRBV2
ASSFFGNTIY,TRBV7-2
ASSSNYEQY,TRBV6-6
ASGTGRDQETQY,TRBV5-1
ASSTPGNYGYT,TRBV21-1
ASSYQGSQY,TRBV6-6
ASSQEDGRDTGELF,TRBV4-1
ASSPGEAYGYT,TRBV18
ASSSGGYNEQF,TRBV11-3
ASLASSGAYEQY,TRBV6-1
ASSQEGRGGTEAF,TRBV4-2
ASSWDRDYGYT,TRBV5-4
ASSYSGQSNSPLH,TRBV6-5
ASSYHRAGNTIY,TRBV6-5
ASSLGYWGEQPQH,TRBV7-2
ASSQELGYQETQY,TRBV4-3
ASSWGDRGAYNSPLH,TRBV28
SVEFSTAHAF,TRBV29-1
ASSLAGTEAF,TRBV11-3
ASSNTDRGYEQY,TRBV7-9
ASTSLGGPYNSPLH,TRBV6-6
ASSLGGNYEQY,TRBV5-4
ASSLAGGGYEQY,TRBV7-2
ASSGPGQGLETQY,TRBV5-5
ASSFGGAGGTEAF,TRBV7-2
ASSPLGASGGAKTQY,TRBV5-1
ASSPRGSGAYEQY,TRBV5-8
AWSDKGIHKSYEQY,TRBV30
ASSPSAGVYNEQF,TRBV7-2
ASSLVEGGTEAF,TRBV7-6
ASSSGQGGTEAF,TRBV19
ASSKGTASNQPQH,TRBV18
ASSRTELYGYT,TRBV6-6
ASSLAAADTQY,TRBV7-7
ASSPPSQRTNTEAF,TRBV18
ASSSSQQGTTEAF,TRBV5-4
SAQEQETQY,TRBV20-1
ASSVGTGGLQPQH,TRBV9
ASSFRGTGEQY,TRBV7-9
ASSLGSYEQY,TRBV11-3
AISAIGYNEQF,TRBV10-3
ASSLARAGGPYNEQF,TRBV7-2
ASSLGGVGYT,TRBV5-1
ASSSGDRSYEQY,TRBV11-2
ASSGYGSSGNTIY,TRBV19
ASSQVVTASGNTIY,TRBV4-3
ATSGLAQETQY,TRBV19
ASSLSSSYNEQF,TRBV7-9
ASSLAARLNTEAF,TRBV7-2
ASSSNYEQY,TRBV6-1
ASSQLGAAQGYEQY,TRBV4-2
ASSLGLRLAEGTDTQY,TRBV5-1
ASSLTGSSSPLH,TRBV7-7